These 27 T cell receptor beta chains came from one sample sequenced in a study of T cell repertoires in cytomegalovirus infection. TCRdb redid the calling of the reads with MiXCR, one entry per CDR3 protein. The sample carries a few hundred thousand distinct CDR3 sequences, under 55% recorded once. These receptors' antigens are unknown. The source was cultured PBMCs, collected from culture after CMV antigen stimulation. The origin of the receptors is a human donor in good health (CMV status not recorded). Some clones in this sample may be carry-over from other donors' samples.

This clonotype came up many times. V and J are TRBV7-2 and TRBJ1-6; no firm D call. The V gene's germline CDR1 is SGHTA and CDR2 FQGNSA. V was cut by 1 base and J by 15 bases, with 13 bases left in between. This CDR3 has 13 amino acids. The CDR3 sequence: CASSLEVGKLLHF. The DNA for the CDR3 is TGTGCCAGCAGCTTAGAGGTGGGGAAACTCCTCCACTTT.

This clonotype has more than one count but fewer than ten. The V and J genes are TRBV29-1 and TRBJ1-2; 10 nucleotides line up with TRBD1. This CDR3 comprises 13 residues. After removal of 5 bases from V and 3 bases from J, the junction contained 3 bases not matched to a gene. Looked up from germline, CDR1 is SQVTM and CDR2 is ANQGSEA. The CDR3 DNA reads TGCAGCGTTACCGGGACAGGGGACTATGGCTACACCTTC. Amino acids: CSVTGTGDYGYTF.

The J gene is TRBJ2-7, the V gene TRBV7-9; the D gene could be TRBD1 or TRBD2 (5 bases each). Germline V gene lookup returns CDR1 SEHNR and CDR2 FQNEAQ (reference sequence). The CDR3 runs to 12 residues. Trimming cost V 5 bases and J 5 bases, with 10 bases left between them. CDR3: CASSGTADEQYF. As DNA, the CDR3 is TGTGCCAGCAGCGGGACGGCGGACGAGCAGTACTTC. The full variable domain, rest sourced from reference TRBV7-9 and TRBJ2-7, is DTGVSQNPRHKITKRGQNVTFRCDPISEHNRLYWYRQTLGQGPEFLTYFQNEAQLEKSRLLSDRFSAERPKGSFSTLEIQRTEQGDSAMYLCASSGTADEQYFGPGTRLTVT.

This chain links TRBV5-4 with TRBJ2-7, with TRBD2 identical over 7 bases. This CDR3 spans 16 amino acids. With V trimmed by 1 base and J by 2 bases, 9 bases remained unmatched. Germline-derived CDR1 and CDR2 are SGHNT and YYREEE (reference sequence). Here the CDR3 DNA reads TGTGCCAGCAGCTTGAAACCCGGACTAGGAGCCTACGAGCAGTACTTC. Amino acid sequence: CASSLKPGLGAYEQYF.

The rearrangement links TRBV20-1 to TRBJ2-7; D may be TRBD1 or TRBD2 (5 bases each). Trimming took off 1 base at V and 2 bases at J, with 9 bases between the two ends. The CDR3 has 13 residues. Germline CDR1 is DFQATT and CDR2 is SNEGSKA (reference sequence). The CDR3 DNA sequence: TGCAGTGCTAGAGTCGAGGGGACCTACGAGCAGTACTTC. Its protein product is CSARVEGTYEQYF.

The chain couples TRBV20-1 to TRBJ1-5; no clear D gene. Trimming removed 0 bases from V and 1 base from J, with 10 bases in between. CDR3 size: 15 residues. CDR1 is DFQATT and CDR2 is SNEGSKA in the germline V gene (reference sequence). Here the CDR3 DNA reads TGCAGTGCTAGAGAGGTAGGGAGGAGCAATCAGCCCCAGCATTTT. Amino acids: CSAREVGRSNQPQHF.

The chain employs TRBV4-2 and TRBJ2-6; TRBD2 matches at 14 bases. CDR1 is LGHNA and CDR2 is YNFKEQ in the germline V gene. J lost 3 bases, V lost 4 bases, and 8 bases had no gene match. The CDR3 has 19 amino acids. CDR3 protein: CASSRVTSGGALGANVLTF. The CDR3 nucleotides are TGTGCCAGCAGCCGCGTGACTAGCGGGGGGGCACTTGGGGCCAACGTCCTGACTTTC.

This sequence joins TRBV15 and TRBJ2-5; tentative D call: TRBD2 (7 bases). The V end lost 4 bases, the J end lost 5 bases, and 11 bases lay between the germline ends. This CDR3 is 13 amino acids long. CDR1 LNHNV and CDR2 YYDKDF come from the germline V gene (reference sequence). For the CDR3, the DNA is TGTGCCACCAGCATGGGGGGGGCGGAGACCCAGTACTTC. Residues: CATSMGGAETQYF.

The rearrangement uses TRBV12-3 or TRBV12-4 and TRBJ1-3; TRBD1 might be the D (6 bases). The length of the CDR3 is 14 residues. The V end lost 6 bases, the J end lost 0 bases, and 9 bases lay between the germline ends. The CDR3 loop reads CASRDRNSGNTIYF. The CDR3 nucleotides are TGTGCCAGCAGGGACAGAAACTCTGGAAACACCATATATTTT.

The chain carries TRBV12-3 or TRBV12-4 and TRBJ2-3; 11 bases line up with TRBD1. This CDR3 is built from 13 residues. V lost 7 bases and J lost 5; bases outside the gene matches: 2. The CDR3 DNA reads TGTGCCAGCAAGGACAGGGGGCTAGATACGCAGTATTTT. This encodes CASKDRGLDTQYF.

This clonotype was counted many times. This sequence joins TRBV7-2 and TRBJ2-5; D unclear. V shed 2 bases and J shed 4 bases, with 8 bases lying between them. The CDR3 totals 13 residues. The germline CDR1 and CDR2 sequences are SGHTA and FQGNSA. For the CDR3, the DNA is TGTGCCAGCAGCTTATCACCCGGAGAGACCCAGTACTTC. Translated: CASSLSPGETQYF.

This sequence joins TRBV7-4 and TRBJ2-7; D is uncertain. Trimming removed 0 bases from V and 2 bases from J, with 14 bases in between. The length of the CDR3 is 16 residues. Germline CDR1 is SGHVT and CDR2 is SQSDAQ. In DNA form, the CDR3 reads TGTGCCAGCAGCTTAGCGCGCGCAGGCAGAACCTACGAGCAGTACTTC. Translated: CASSLARAGRTYEQYF.

The chain has TRBV5-1 and TRBJ1-3; D might be TRBD1 (5 bases). The ends were cut back, 4 bases at V and 2 bases at J, with 10 bases in the middle. The germline gives CDR1 SGHRS, CDR2 YFSETQ. This CDR3 has 14 amino acids. CDR3 sequence: CASSTEGTGNTIYF. The CDR3 bases are TGCGCCAGCAGCACCGAGGGGACTGGAAACACCATATATTTT.

The genes are TRBV12-3 or TRBV12-4 and TRBJ2-2; TRBD2 aligns across 7 bases. With V trimmed by 6 bases and J by 4 bases, 8 bases remained unmatched. This CDR3 spans 15 amino acids. The CDR3 nucleotides are TGTGCCAGCAGCCGCTGGGGGGGGGGCACCGGGGAGCTGTTTTTT. It encodes CASSRWGGGTGELFF.

The CDR3 here is CASRTGGAGETQYF. Here the CDR3 DNA reads TGTGCCAGCAGGACAGGGGGGGCGGGGGAGACCCAGTACTTC. The chain links TRBV7-8 to TRBJ2-5; 9 nucleotides match TRBD1. The CDR3 is 14 amino acids. V trimming: 6 bases; J trimming: 5 bases; junction bases outside the gene matches: 7. Germline CDR1 and CDR2: SGHVS and FQNEAQ.

This clonotype was counted only a few times. This chain uses TRBV7-9 with TRBJ2-6, with 8 nucleotides matching TRBD1. The J segment lost 1 base and the V segment lost 5 bases, leaving 7 bases of the junction unmatched. The CDR3 totals 17 residues. Germline loops: CDR1 SEHNR, CDR2 FQNEAQ (reference sequence). For the CDR3, the DNA is TGTGCCAGCAGCGGATGGACAGGGTCGTCTGGGGCCAACGTCCTGACTTTC. This gives the protein CASSGWTGSSGANVLTF.

The chain links TRBV20-1 to TRBJ2-1, with D possibly being TRBD2 (6 bases). The germline gives CDR1 DFQATT, CDR2 SNEGSKA (reference sequence). Trimming took off 5 bases at V and 5 bases at J, with 19 bases between the two ends. The CDR3 consists of 15 residues. In nucleotides, the CDR3 is TGCAGTGCTGCCCGGGGAGGCGGACACAACAATGAGCAGTTCTTC. Amino acids: CSAARGGGHNNEQFF.

This rearrangement joins TRBV7-6 to TRBJ2-5; 10 nucleotides match TRBD2. The V and J ends lost 1 base and 3 bases, in that order; junction bases with no gene match: 8. Germline CDR1 and CDR2: SGHVS and FNYEAQ. This CDR3 contains 17 residues. CDR3 in amino acids: CASSLGASGGRKETQYF. CDR3 nucleotides: TGTGCCAGCAGCTTAGGGGCTAGCGGGGGCAGAAAAGAGACCCAGTACTTC.

The CDR3: CASSLKLGTGKAGQYF. The DNA for the CDR3 is TGTGCCAGCAGTTTAAAACTAGGGACAGGGAAGGCGGGGCAGTACTTC. The rearrangement uses TRBV28 and TRBJ2-7, with 9 bases matching TRBD1. The CDR3 covers 16 residues. The J segment lost 9 bases and the V segment lost 2 bases, leaving 14 bases of the junction unmatched. The germline V gene encodes CDR1 MDHEN and CDR2 SYDVKM.

The rearrangement links TRBV7-9 to TRBJ1-6, with 10 bases aligning to TRBD1. The CDR3 extends over 14 amino acids. Germline V gene lookup returns CDR1 SEHNR and CDR2 FQNEAQ (reference sequence). The V segment lost 2 bases and the J segment 12 bases; nucleotides outside the gene matches: 4. The CDR3 DNA follows: TGTGCCAGCAGCTTATGGGGACAGGGGAAACCCCTCCACTTT. Residues: CASSLWGQGKPLHF.

The V call is TRBV7-2, the J call TRBJ1-5; maybe TRBD1 (5 bases). The germline V and J ends were trimmed by 1 base and 5 bases, with 15 bases remaining between them. This CDR3 is built from 16 residues. CDR1 is SGHTA and CDR2 is FQGNSA in the germline V gene. CDR3 residues: CASSLVGQGGYQPQHF. The CDR3 nucleotides read TGTGCCAGCAGCTTAGTGGGGCAGGGAGGTTATCAGCCCCAGCATTTT.

This chain joins TRBV10-3 and TRBJ1-5; 7 nucleotides agree with TRBD1. Germline CDR1 and CDR2: ENHRY and SYGVKD. V lost 6 bases to trimming and J lost 7 bases; unmatched junction nucleotides: 9. The CDR3 consists of 14 residues. This CDR3 is CAIRATGDGQPQHF. The CDR3, as DNA: TGTGCCATCAGGGCTACAGGGGACGGCCAGCCCCAGCATTTT.

CDR3 DNA: TGTGCCAGTGGGGGGTTGAGACAGGGAGGACCCAACGAAAACAATCAGCCCCAGCATTTT. Translated, it gives CASGGLRQGGPNENNQPQHF. The V and J genes are TRBV19 and TRBJ1-5; 7 nucleotides align to TRBD1. V was pared by 8 bases and J by 3 bases, with 25 bases of the junction left unmatched. The CDR3 covers 20 residues. CDR1 LNHDA and CDR2 SQIVND come from the germline V gene (reference sequence).

Only a few counts were recorded for this clonotype. The V gene is TRBV7-8, the J gene TRBJ2-7, with a possible D match to TRBD2 (6 bases). V was trimmed by 3 bases and J by 6 bases, leaving 9 bases between them. CDR1 and CDR2 (germline): SGHVS, FQNEAQ. This CDR3 has 12 amino acids. The CDR3 here is CASSLGGAEQYF. CDR3 sequence (DNA): TGTGCCAGCAGCTTGGGGGGAGCCGAGCAGTACTTC.

The chain employs TRBV7-6 and TRBJ1-5; D remains ambiguous. Germline CDR1 SGHVS, CDR2 FNYEAQ. The germline V and J ends were trimmed by 6 bases and 4 bases, with 10 bases remaining between them. This CDR3 spans 13 amino acids. CDR3 nucleotides: TGTGCCAGCAGTCCGGCTTGGAATCAGCCCCAGCATTTT. Its translation: CASSPAWNQPQHF.

The gene calls are TRBV18 and TRBJ2-7; no clear D. CDR3 size: 14 residues. Germline values: CDR1 KGHSH, CDR2 LQKENI. With 10 bases removed from V and 2 bases from J, the gap between germline ends came to 18 bases. The CDR3 sequence: CATHGGVGPYEQYF. DNA of the CDR3: TGTGCCACCCATGGCGGAGTTGGTCCCTACGAGCAGTACTTC.

The genes are TRBV20-1 and TRBJ1-2; the D gene is possibly TRBD1 (6 bases). V was pared by 5 bases and J by 5 bases, with 21 bases between. Germline V lookup: CDR1 DFQATT, CDR2 SNEGSKA (reference sequence). The CDR3 sequence is 15 residues long. The CDR3 spells CSAQQGWEGTYGYTF. The CDR3 DNA reads as TGCAGTGCTCAACAGGGATGGGAGGGGACATATGGCTACACCTTC.